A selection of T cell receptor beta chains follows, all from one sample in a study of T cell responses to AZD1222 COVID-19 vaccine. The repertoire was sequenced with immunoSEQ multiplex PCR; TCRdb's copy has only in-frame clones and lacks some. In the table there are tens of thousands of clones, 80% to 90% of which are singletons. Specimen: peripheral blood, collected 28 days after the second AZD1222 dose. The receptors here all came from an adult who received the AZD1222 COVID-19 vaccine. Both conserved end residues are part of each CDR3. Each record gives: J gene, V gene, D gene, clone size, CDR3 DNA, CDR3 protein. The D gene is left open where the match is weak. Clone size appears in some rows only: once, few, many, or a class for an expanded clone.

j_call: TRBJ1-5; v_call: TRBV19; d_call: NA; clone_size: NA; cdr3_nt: TGTGCCAGTAGTATGGAACAGGGCAAACAGCCCCAGCATTTT; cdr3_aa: CASSMEQGKQPQHF
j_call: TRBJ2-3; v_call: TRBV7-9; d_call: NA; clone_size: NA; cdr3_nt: TGTGCCAGCAGCTTCCCGGGGGACCCAGATACGCAGTATTTT; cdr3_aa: CASSFPGDPDTQYF
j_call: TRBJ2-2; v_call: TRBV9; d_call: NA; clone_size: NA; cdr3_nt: TGTGCCAGCAGCCCAAGAGGGGAGAACACCGGGGAGCTGTTTTTT; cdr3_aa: CASSPRGENTGELFF
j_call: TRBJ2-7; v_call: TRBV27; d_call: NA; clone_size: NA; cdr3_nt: TGTGCCAGCAGTTTTCTCTCCGCCGGGACAACGGAGCAGTACTTC; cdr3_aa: CASSFLSAGTTEQYF
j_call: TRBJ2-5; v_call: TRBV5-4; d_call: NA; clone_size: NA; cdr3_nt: TGTGCCAGCAGCGGGGACTTTCAAGAGACCCAGTACTTC; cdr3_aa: CASSGDFQETQYF
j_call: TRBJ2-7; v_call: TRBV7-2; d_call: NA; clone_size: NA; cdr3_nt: TGTGCCAGCAGCTTAGGTCCGGGGCCCTCCTACGAGCAGTACTTC; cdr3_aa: CASSLGPGPSYEQYF
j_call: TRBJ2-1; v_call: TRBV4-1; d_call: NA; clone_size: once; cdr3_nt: TGCGCCAGCAGCCAAGTCTCCATGGGGTTGGATGAGCAGTTCTTC; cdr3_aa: CASSQVSMGLDEQFF
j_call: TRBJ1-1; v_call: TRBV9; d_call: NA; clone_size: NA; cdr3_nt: TGTGCCAGCAGCGTAATGGGACGGCTGAACACTGAAGCTTTCTTT; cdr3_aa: CASSVMGRLNTEAFF
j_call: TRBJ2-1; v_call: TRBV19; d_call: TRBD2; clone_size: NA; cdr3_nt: TGTGCCAGTAGTGGTCCGGGACTAGCGGGGCTCAATGAGCAGTTCTTC; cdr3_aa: CASSGPGLAGLNEQFF
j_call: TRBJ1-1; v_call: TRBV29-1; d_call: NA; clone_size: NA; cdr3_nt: TGCAGCGCCCACATCCCGGACGGGAACACTGAAGCTTTCTTT; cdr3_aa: CSAHIPDGNTEAFF
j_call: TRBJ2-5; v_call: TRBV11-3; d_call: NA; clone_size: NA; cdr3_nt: TGTGCCAGCCGCGGAGAGGACAAAGAGACCCAGTACTTC; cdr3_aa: CASRGEDKETQYF
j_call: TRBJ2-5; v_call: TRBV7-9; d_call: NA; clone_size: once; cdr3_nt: TGTGCCAGCAGCGCACAGGTCGGCGAGACCCAGTACTTC; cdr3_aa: CASSAQVGETQYF
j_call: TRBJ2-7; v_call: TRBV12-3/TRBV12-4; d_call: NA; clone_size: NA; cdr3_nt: TGTGCCAGCAGTTTTGGCCTCTTTGAGCAGTACTTC; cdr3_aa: CASSFGLFEQYF
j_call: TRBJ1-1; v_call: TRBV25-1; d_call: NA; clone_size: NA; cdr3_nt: TGTGCCAGCAGTGAATCTGTCAGGAGGAGCCGAAACACTGAAGCTTTCTTT; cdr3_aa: CASSESVRRSRNTEAFF
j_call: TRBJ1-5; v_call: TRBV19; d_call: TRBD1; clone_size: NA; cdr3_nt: TGTGCCAGTATGGACAGGGCAAGCAATCAGCCCCAGCATTTT; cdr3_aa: CASMDRASNQPQHF
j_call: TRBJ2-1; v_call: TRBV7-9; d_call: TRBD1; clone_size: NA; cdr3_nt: TGTGCCAGCAGCCCGACAGGGTTCGGCTCCAATGAGCAGTTCTTC; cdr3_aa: CASSPTGFGSNEQFF
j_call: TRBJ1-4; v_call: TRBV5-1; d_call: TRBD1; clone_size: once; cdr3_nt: TGCGCCAGCAGCTCCGGGACAGATAATGAAAAACTGTTTTTT; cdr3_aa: CASSSGTDNEKLFF
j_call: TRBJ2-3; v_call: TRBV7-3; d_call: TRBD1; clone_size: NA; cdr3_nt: TGTGCCAGCAGCTTAGGCCAGGGGGACACAGATACGCAGTATTTT; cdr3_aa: CASSLGQGDTDTQYF
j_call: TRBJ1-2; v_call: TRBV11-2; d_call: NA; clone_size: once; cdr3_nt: TGTGCCAGCAGCGCCCTTCGGACACTGCAGCCCTATGGCTACACCTTC; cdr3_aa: CASSALRTLQPYGYTF
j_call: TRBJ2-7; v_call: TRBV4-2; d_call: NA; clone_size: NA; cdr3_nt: TGTGCCAGCAGCCCTGAGCGTGGGGCCTCCTACGAGCAGTACTTC; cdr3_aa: CASSPERGASYEQYF
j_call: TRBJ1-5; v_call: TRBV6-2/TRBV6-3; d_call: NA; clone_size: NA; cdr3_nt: TGTGCCAGCAGTCCCTACGAGTACAGGCTAAATCAGCCCCAGCATTTT; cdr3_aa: CASSPYEYRLNQPQHF
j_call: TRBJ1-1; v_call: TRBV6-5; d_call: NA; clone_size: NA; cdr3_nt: TGTGCCAGCGGACCTTCACAGGTTGTGAACACTGAAGCTTTCTTT; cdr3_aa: CASGPSQVVNTEAFF
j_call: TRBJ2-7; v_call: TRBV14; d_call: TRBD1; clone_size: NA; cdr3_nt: TGTGCCAGCAGCCAAGACGGACAGGCAGACTACGAGCAGTACTTC; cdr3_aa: CASSQDGQADYEQYF
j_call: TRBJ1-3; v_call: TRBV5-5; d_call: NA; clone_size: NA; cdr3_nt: TGTGCCAGCAGCCAAACAGGGCTGGCTGGAAACACCATATATTTT; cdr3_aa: CASSQTGLAGNTIYF
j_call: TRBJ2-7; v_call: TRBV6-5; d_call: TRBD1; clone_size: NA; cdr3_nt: TGTGCCAGCAGTTACGGGACAGCGTACTACGAGCAGTACTTC; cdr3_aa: CASSYGTAYYEQYF
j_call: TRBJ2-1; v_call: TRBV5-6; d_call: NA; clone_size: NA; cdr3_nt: TGTGCCAGCAGCTTAGATTCCAGAAACTCTGGTGAGCAGTTCTTC; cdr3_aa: CASSLDSRNSGEQFF
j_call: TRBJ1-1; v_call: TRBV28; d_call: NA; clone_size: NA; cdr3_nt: TGTGCCAGCAGTTTTGCCGGTAGGGTTGAGACAACAGAAGCTTTCTTT; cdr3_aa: CASSFAGRVETTEAFF
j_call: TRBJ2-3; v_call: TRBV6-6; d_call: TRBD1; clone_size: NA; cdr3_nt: TGTGCCAGCAGTTACAAGGACAGGGGTGGTTCAGATACGCAGTATTTT; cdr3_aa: CASSYKDRGGSDTQYF
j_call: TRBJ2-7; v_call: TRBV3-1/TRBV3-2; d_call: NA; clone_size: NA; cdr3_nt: TGTGCCAGCAGCCAAGATCTAGGTTGGCAGTGGGAGCAGTACTTC; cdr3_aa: CASSQDLGWQWEQYF
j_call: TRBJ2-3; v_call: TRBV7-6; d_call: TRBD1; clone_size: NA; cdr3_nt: TGTGCCAGCAGCTTATCAGGGGGCAAAGATACGCAGTATTTT; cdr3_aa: CASSLSGGKDTQYF
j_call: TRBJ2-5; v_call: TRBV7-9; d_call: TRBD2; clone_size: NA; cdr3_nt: TGTGCCAGCAGCCTAACCGCTAGCGGGAGTAGAGAGACCCAGTACTTC; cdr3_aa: CASSLTASGSRETQYF
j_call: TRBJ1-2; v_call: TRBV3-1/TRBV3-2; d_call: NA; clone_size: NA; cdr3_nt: TGTGCCAGCAGCAGGGGCGCTTACTATGGCTACACCTTC; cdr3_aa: CASSRGAYYGYTF
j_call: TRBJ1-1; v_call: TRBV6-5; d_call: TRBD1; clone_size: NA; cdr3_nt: TGTGCCAGCAGTAGAGGACAGGCTTCCGAAGCTTTCTTT; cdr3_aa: CASSRGQASEAFF
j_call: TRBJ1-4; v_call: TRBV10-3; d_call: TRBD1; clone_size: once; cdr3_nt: TGTGCCATCAAAGGGGGACAGGATAATGAAAAACTGTTTTTT; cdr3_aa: CAIKGGQDNEKLFF
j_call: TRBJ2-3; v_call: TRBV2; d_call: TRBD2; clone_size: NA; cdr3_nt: TGTGCCAGCAGTGAGTTCGGGCTAGCGGGAGAAGATACGCAGTATTTT; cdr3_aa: CASSEFGLAGEDTQYF